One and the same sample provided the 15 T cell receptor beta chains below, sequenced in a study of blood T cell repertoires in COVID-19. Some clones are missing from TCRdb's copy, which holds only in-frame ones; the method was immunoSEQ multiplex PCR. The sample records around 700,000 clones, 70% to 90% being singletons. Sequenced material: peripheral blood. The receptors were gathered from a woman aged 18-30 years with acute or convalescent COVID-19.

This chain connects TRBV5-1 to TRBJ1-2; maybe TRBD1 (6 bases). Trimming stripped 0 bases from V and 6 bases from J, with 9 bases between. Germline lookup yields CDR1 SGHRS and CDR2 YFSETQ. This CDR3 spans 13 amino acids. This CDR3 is CASSLAAGDGYTF. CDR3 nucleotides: TGCGCCAGCAGCTTGGCGGCAGGGGATGGCTACACCTTC.

CDR3 residues: CAWSPQNSGNTIYF. For the CDR3, the DNA is TGTGCCTGGAGCCCGCAGAACTCTGGAAACACCATATATTTT. J is TRBJ1-3 and V is TRBV30; D gene uncertain. Germline assignment: CDR1 GTSNPN and CDR2 SVGIG (reference sequence). This CDR3 is 14 amino acids long. Trimming shortened V by 3 bases and J by 0 bases, and 9 bases separated the two germline ends.

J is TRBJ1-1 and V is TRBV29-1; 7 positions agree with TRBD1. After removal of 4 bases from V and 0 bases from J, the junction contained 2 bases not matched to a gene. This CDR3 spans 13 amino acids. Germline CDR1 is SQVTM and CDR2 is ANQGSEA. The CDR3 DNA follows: TGCAGCGTTGGACAGGGTTTGAACACTGAAGCTTTCTTT. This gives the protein CSVGQGLNTEAFF.

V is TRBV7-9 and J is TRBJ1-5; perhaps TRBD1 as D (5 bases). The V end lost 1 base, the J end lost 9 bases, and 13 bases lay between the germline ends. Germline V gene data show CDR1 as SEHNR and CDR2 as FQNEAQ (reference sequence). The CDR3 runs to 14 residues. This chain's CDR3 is CASSLGQGKGPQHF. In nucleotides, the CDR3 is TGTGCCAGCAGCTTAGGTCAGGGAAAGGGGCCCCAGCATTTT.

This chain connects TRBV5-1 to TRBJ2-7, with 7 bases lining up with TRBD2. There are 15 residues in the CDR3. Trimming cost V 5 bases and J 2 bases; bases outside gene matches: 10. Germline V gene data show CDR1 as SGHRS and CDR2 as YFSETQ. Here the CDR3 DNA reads TGCGCCAGCAGTTTGAGCGGGGCCGCTACCTACGAGCAGTACTTC. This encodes CASSLSGAATYEQYF.

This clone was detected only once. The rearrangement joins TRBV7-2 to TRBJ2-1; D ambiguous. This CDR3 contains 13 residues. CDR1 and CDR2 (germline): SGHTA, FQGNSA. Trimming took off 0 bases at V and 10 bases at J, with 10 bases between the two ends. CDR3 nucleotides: TGTGCCAGCAGCTTAGCGGCTCACAGCGAGCAGTTCTTC. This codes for CASSLAAHSEQFF.

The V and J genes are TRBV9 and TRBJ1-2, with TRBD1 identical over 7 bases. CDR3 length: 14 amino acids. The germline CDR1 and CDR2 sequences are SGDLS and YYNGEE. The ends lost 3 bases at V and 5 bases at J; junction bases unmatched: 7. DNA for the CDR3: TGTGCCAGCAGCGCATTACAGGGGTTTTATGGCTACACCTTC. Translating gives CASSALQGFYGYTF.

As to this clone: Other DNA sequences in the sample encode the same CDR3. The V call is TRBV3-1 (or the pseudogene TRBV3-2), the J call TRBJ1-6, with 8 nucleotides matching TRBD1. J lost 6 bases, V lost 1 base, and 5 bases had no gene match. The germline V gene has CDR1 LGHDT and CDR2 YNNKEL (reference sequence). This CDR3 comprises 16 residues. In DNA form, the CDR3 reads TGTGCCAGCAGCCAAGGCTCAGGGGGCGGTAATTCACCCCTCCACTTT. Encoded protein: CASSQGSGGGNSPLHF.

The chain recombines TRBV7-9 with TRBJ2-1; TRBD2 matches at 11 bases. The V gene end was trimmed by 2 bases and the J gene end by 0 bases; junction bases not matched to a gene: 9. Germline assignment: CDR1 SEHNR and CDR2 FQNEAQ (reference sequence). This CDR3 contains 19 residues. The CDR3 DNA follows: TGTGCCAGCAGCTTAAGGTCGCTAGCGGGGGGAAACTCCTACAATGAGCAGTTCTTC. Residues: CASSLRSLAGGNSYNEQFF.

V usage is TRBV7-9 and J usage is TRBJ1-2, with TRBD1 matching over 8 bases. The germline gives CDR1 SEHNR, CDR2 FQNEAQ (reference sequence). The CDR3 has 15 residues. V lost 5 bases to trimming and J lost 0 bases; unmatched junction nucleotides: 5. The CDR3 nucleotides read TGTGCCAGCAGCACCACAGGGGGGACTAACTATGGCTACACCTTC. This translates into CASSTTGGTNYGYTF.

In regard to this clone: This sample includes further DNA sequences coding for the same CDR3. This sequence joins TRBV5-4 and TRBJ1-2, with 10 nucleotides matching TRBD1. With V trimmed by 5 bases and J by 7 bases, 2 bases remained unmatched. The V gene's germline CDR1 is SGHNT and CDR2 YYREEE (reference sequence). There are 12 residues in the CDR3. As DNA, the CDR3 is TGTGCCAGCAGTCGGGACAGGGGTGGCTACACCTTC. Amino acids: CASSRDRGGYTF.

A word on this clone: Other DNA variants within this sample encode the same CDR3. Here the CDR3 reads CASSERLNTEAFF. The CDR3 DNA reads as TGTGCCAGCAGTGAGAGGTTGAACACTGAAGCTTTCTTT. The genes are TRBV6-4 and TRBJ1-1, with D uncertain. CDR1 and CDR2 from the germline V gene are MRHNA and SNTAGT. Between the trimmed V and J ends, which lost 3 bases and 0 bases, there was a span of 5 bases. CDR3 length: 13 residues.

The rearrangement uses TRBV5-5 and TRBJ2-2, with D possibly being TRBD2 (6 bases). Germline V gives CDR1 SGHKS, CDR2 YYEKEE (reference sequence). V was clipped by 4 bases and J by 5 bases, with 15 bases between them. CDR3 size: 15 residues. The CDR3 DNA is TGTGCCAGCAGCAATGGAGGGGCCCGGACCGGGGAGCTGTTTTTT. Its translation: CASSNGGARTGELFF.

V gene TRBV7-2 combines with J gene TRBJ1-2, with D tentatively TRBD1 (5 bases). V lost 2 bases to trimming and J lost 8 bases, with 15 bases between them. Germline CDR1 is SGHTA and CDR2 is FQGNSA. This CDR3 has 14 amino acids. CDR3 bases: TGTGCCAGCAGCTTAAGGCCTCAGGGTGTAGGCTACACCTTC. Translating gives CASSLRPQGVGYTF.

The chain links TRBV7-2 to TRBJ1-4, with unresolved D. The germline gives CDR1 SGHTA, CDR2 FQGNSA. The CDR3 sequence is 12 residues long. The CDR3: CAVGGSNEKLFF. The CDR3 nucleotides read TGTGCAGTTGGAGGGAGTAATGAAAAACTGTTTTTT.